These 32 T cell receptor beta chains were all obtained from the same sample, sequenced in a study of CD8 T cells in Susac syndrome. RNA amounts of roughly 0.5 to 1 ug underwent reverse transcription with random hexamers. TCRdb independently ran MiXCR on the immunoSEQ multiplex PCR reads; one entry per CDR3 protein. The sample contains around 150,000 distinct CDR3 sequences, roughly 94% of which appear only once. Sample: CD8+ T cells from PBMCs. The receptor source for this set is a human donor with Susac syndrome.

This sequence joins TRBV6-1 and TRBJ2-1, with D possibly TRBD2 on 6 matching bases. The V end lost 7 bases, the J end lost 9 bases, and 25 bases lay between the germline ends. CDR3 length: 16 amino acids. Germline V gives CDR1 MNHNS, CDR2 SASEGT. The CDR3 DNA follows: TGTGCCAGCATGACCTTGAGCGGACTTCAAGCGGGTGAGCAGTTCTTC. This sequence encodes CASMTLSGLQAGEQFF.

The gene calls are TRBV7-9 and TRBJ2-5, with a tentative D call TRBD2 (6 bases). This CDR3 comprises 15 residues. V lost 5 bases to trimming and J lost 4 bases, with 17 bases between them. CDR1 is SEHNR and CDR2 is FQNEAQ in the germline V gene (reference sequence). The CDR3 nucleotides read TGTGCCAGCAGCCCCCGATATAAGGAGGGAGAGACCCAGTACTTC. Its protein is CASSPRYKEGETQYF.

In DNA, the CDR3 is TGTGCCAGCAGTGATGGGGGGCACGAGCAGTACTTC. Translation gives CASSDGGHEQYF. J is TRBJ2-7 and V is TRBV2, with D possibly called TRBD1 or TRBD2 (6 bases each). CDR1 and CDR2 from the germline V gene are SNHLY and FYNNEI. Deletions cut 3 bases from V and 5 bases from J, with 8 bases between. The CDR3 loop spans 12 amino acids.

The chain is built from TRBV9 and TRBJ2-7, with 10 bases that match TRBD2. Germline V lookup: CDR1 SGDLS, CDR2 YYNGEE. V trimming: 0 bases; J trimming: 5 bases; junction bases outside the gene matches: 5. The CDR3 is made up of 15 amino acids. The CDR3 loop is CASSVDSGRNNEQYF. The CDR3 DNA reads as TGTGCCAGCAGCGTAGATAGCGGGAGGAACAACGAGCAGTACTTC. Together with reference TRBV9 and TRBJ2-7, the CDR3 gives the full variable domain: DSGVTQTPKHLITATGQRVTLRCSPRSGDLSVYWYQQSLDQGLQFLIQYYNGEERAKGNILERFSAQQFPDLHSELNLSSLELGDSALYFCASSVDSGRNNEQYFGPGTRLTVT.

The rearrangement uses TRBV7-9 and TRBJ2-7; D ambiguous. Trimming shortened V by 5 bases and J by 1 base, and 9 bases separated the two germline ends. This CDR3 has 13 residues. Looked up from germline, CDR1 is SEHNR and CDR2 is FQNEAQ (reference sequence). The DNA of the CDR3 is TGTGCCAGCAGCGGAGTTAAGTCCTACGAGCAGTACTTC. It translates to CASSGVKSYEQYF. Looking up the rest from reference TRBV7-9 and TRBJ2-7 gives the full variable domain: DTGVSQNPRHKITKRGQNVTFRCDPISEHNRLYWYRQTLGQGPEFLTYFQNEAQLEKSRLLSDRFSAERPKGSFSTLEIQRTEQGDSAMYLCASSGVKSYEQYFGPGTRLTVT.

This clonotype was seen a single time. The V call is TRBV29-1, the J call TRBJ2-1, with TRBD1 matching over 8 bases. Germline values: CDR1 SQVTM, CDR2 ANQGSEA. V dropped 5 bases and J dropped 6; count of bases not matched to a gene: 3. The CDR3 is 12 residues long. CDR3 amino acids: CSVTGQGNEQFF. The CDR3 DNA is TGCAGCGTTACAGGACAGGGCAATGAGCAGTTCTTC.

CDR3 DNA sequence: TGTGCCTGGAGTCCAGCCGGGGAGCTGTTTTTT. Protein sequence: CAWSPAGELFF. This chain connects TRBV30 to TRBJ2-2, with D unresolved. This CDR3 comprises 11 residues. The ends were cut back, 2 bases at V and 6 bases at J, with 4 bases in the middle. CDR1 GTSNPN and CDR2 SVGIG come from the germline V gene (reference sequence).

The chain recombines TRBV14 with TRBJ2-7, with D possibly TRBD2 on 6 matching bases. This CDR3 has 14 amino acids. The germline V gene encodes CDR1 SGHDN and CDR2 FVKESK. V gave up 4 bases and J gave up 1 base, with 11 bases separating them. The CDR3 DNA follows: TGTGCCAGCAGCCCGCGGGACCTTTCCTACGAGCAGTACTTC. As protein: CASSPRDLSYEQYF.

The chain uses TRBV5-4 and TRBJ2-7, with D maybe TRBD1 (5 bases). The CDR3 is 12 amino acids. Germline lookup yields CDR1 SGHNT and CDR2 YYREEE (reference sequence). The V end lost 8 bases, the J end lost 3 bases, and 12 bases lay between the germline ends. The CDR3 bases are TGTGCCAGTTTAGGGGCCGGCTACGAGCAGTACTTC. Its translation is CASLGAGYEQYF. Together with reference TRBV5-4 and TRBJ2-7, the CDR3 gives the full variable domain: ETGVTQSPTHLIKTRGQQVTLRCSSQSGHNTVSWYQQALGQGPQFIFQYYREEENGRGNFPPRFSGLQFPNYSSELNVNALELDDSALYLCASLGAGYEQYFGPGTRLTVT.

This clonotype came up once. The chain carries TRBV20-1 and TRBJ2-1; 9 positions match TRBD2. Germline-derived CDR1 and CDR2 are DFQATT and SNEGSKA (reference sequence). The CDR3 spans 14 residues. Unmatched junction bases numbered 8, after V lost 2 bases and J lost 9 bases. CDR3 DNA sequence: TGCAGTGCTAGACTCCAGGATAGCGGGAGTGAGCAGTTCTTC. Protein: CSARLQDSGSEQFF.

This chain uses TRBV4-1 with TRBJ2-7; D not resolved. V was clipped by 2 bases and J by 5 bases, with 7 bases between them. The CDR3 totals 12 residues. Per germline, CDR1 MGHRA and CDR2 YSYEKL. Here the CDR3 reads CASSQPTHEQYF. CDR3 nucleotides: TGCGCCAGCAGCCAACCCACCCACGAGCAGTACTTC.

CDR3: CASSIGRAPETQYF. The CDR3 region has the DNA TGTGCCAGCAGTATCGGGAGGGCCCCGGAGACCCAGTACTTC. V gene TRBV27 combines with J gene TRBJ2-5; the match to TRBD2 covers 8 bases. This CDR3 spans 14 amino acids. Germline-derived CDR1 and CDR2 are MNHEY and SMNVEV (reference sequence). Trimming cost V 5 bases and J 5 bases; bases outside gene matches: 7.

The chain uses TRBV27 and TRBJ1-2, with 8 bases matching TRBD1. The junction had 8 bases not matched to a gene; V was cut back by 2 bases and J by 0 bases. Germline loops: CDR1 MNHEY, CDR2 SMNVEV (reference sequence). The CDR3 has 17 residues. In DNA, the CDR3 is TGTGCCAGCAGTTTACAAGCTGACAGGGGTTCTAACTATGGCTACACCTTC. It is translated as CASSLQADRGSNYGYTF.

This chain connects TRBV15 to TRBJ2-3; TRBD2 might be the D (6 bases). V shed 0 bases and J shed 1 base, with 11 bases lying between them. The CDR3 extends over 16 amino acids. Germline CDR1 LNHNV, CDR2 YYDKDF (reference sequence). This chain's CDR3 is CATSRDRGVGTDTQYF. The CDR3, as DNA: TGTGCCACCAGCAGAGATCGCGGGGTTGGCACAGATACGCAGTATTTT.

The chain has TRBV7-9 and TRBJ2-1; D unclear. The germline V and J ends were trimmed by 7 bases and 1 base, with 17 bases remaining between them. The length of the CDR3 is 16 residues. Germline values: CDR1 SEHNR, CDR2 FQNEAQ (reference sequence). The CDR3: CASTPSAGESYNEQFF. CDR3 nucleotide sequence: TGTGCCAGCACCCCTTCGGCTGGAGAGTCCTACAATGAGCAGTTCTTC.

The chain recombines TRBV9 with TRBJ2-1, with D possibly TRBD2 on 5 matching bases. V lost 4 bases, J lost 8 bases, and 19 bases lay in between. The CDR3 spans 15 residues. The germline V gene encodes CDR1 SGDLS and CDR2 YYNGEE. This CDR3 is CASSSVRRSDDEQFF. As DNA, the CDR3 is TGTGCCAGCAGCTCTGTTCGGCGTAGCGACGATGAGCAGTTCTTC.

This rearrangement joins TRBV3-1 to TRBJ2-7, with D possibly being TRBD2 (5 bases). Trimming left V 4 bases short and J 7 bases short, with 14 bases between. The CDR3 covers 13 residues. From germline, CDR1 is LGHDT and CDR2 YNNKEL (reference sequence). The CDR3 sequence: CASSPTLWEEQYF. The CDR3 DNA reads as TGTGCCAGCAGCCCCACGTTGTGGGAGGAGCAGTACTTC.

CDR3 amino acids: CATSDNDRPEAFF. In DNA form, the CDR3 reads TGTGCCACCAGCGACAACGACAGGCCTGAAGCTTTCTTT. This chain connects TRBV15 to TRBJ1-1, with D tentatively TRBD1 (6 bases). From germline, CDR1 is LNHNV and CDR2 YYDKDF (reference sequence). The CDR3 is 13 amino acids. V lost 5 bases and J 6 bases, leaving 13 bases between the germline ends.

The V gene is TRBV6-5, the J gene TRBJ2-7; the D is unclear. V lost 3 bases and J 3 bases, leaving 12 bases between the germline ends. The CDR3 is made up of 14 amino acids. Germline CDR1 MNHEY, CDR2 SVGAGI. The DNA for the CDR3 is TGTGCCAGCAGTTATGCGAGAATGGGCTACGAGCAGTACTTC. It yields the protein CASSYARMGYEQYF.

V usage is TRBV19 and J usage is TRBJ2-6; no clear D. The CDR3 is made up of 18 amino acids. Per germline, CDR1 LNHDA and CDR2 SQIVND (reference sequence). The V and J ends lost 5 bases and 0 bases respectively, with 17 bases between them. CDR3 amino acids: CASSVVAASSSGANVLTF. The CDR3 nucleotides are TGTGCCAGTAGTGTTGTGGCAGCCAGCAGCTCTGGGGCCAACGTCCTGACTTTC.

This clonotype was picked up one time. The chain joins TRBV7-9 to TRBJ2-1, with 11 bases lining up with TRBD1. J gave up 7 bases and V 5 bases, and 7 bases lay outside the gene matches. The CDR3 has 15 amino acids. Germline values: CDR1 SEHNR, CDR2 FQNEAQ (reference sequence). The CDR3 here is CASSNPDRGHNEQFF. CDR3 bases: TGTGCCAGCAGCAACCCGGACAGGGGGCATAATGAGCAGTTCTTC.

The chain carries TRBV12-3 or TRBV12-4 and TRBJ2-5; 7 positions match TRBD1. The CDR3 totals 14 residues. Trimming removed 5 bases from V and 5 bases from J; junction bases left unmatched: 8. Here the CDR3 DNA reads TGTGCCAGCAGTCCCCGGACAGGTTTCGAGACCCAGTACTTC. This codes for CASSPRTGFETQYF.

The rearrangement joins TRBV27 to TRBJ1-5; D may be TRBD1 (5 bases). The CDR3 has 13 amino acids. The germline V gene encodes CDR1 MNHEY and CDR2 SMNVEV (reference sequence). V dropped 8 bases and J dropped 0 bases, with 8 bases sitting between them. DNA of the CDR3: TGTGCCAGCTCAGGGAGTAGCAATCAGCCCCAGCATTTT. Protein product: CASSGSSNQPQHF.

The chain combines TRBV3-1 with TRBJ2-3, with 10 bases matching TRBD2. Germline CDR1 and CDR2: LGHDT and YNNKEL (reference sequence). Unmatched junction bases numbered 1, after V lost 2 bases and J lost 2 bases. This CDR3 spans 15 amino acids. The CDR3 here is CASSQLAGDTDTQYF. The CDR3, as DNA: TGTGCCAGCAGCCAACTAGCGGGAGACACAGATACGCAGTATTTT.

The rearrangement links TRBV20-1 to TRBJ2-7, with D uncertain. This CDR3 contains 13 residues. Germline CDR1 reads DFQATT; CDR2 reads SNEGSKA (reference sequence). Trimming removed 6 bases at V and 1 base at J, with 13 bases between. In nucleotides, the CDR3 is TGCAGTGCCTCGTCCGGTAATTCCTACGAGCAGTACTTC. Translating gives CSASSGNSYEQYF.

The V and J genes are TRBV4-1 and TRBJ1-1; D possibly corresponds to TRBD1 (5 bases). This CDR3 spans 14 amino acids. CDR1 and CDR2 (germline): MGHRA, YSYEKL. V was pared by 3 bases and J by 1 base, with 9 bases between. In DNA, the CDR3 is TGCGCCAGCAGCCAGGGGGAGGAGAACACTGAAGCTTTCTTT. This sequence encodes CASSQGEENTEAFF.

This clonotype was detected once. The J gene is TRBJ1-5, the V gene TRBV7-9; weak D call: TRBD1 (5 bases). V was shortened by 2 bases and J by 0 bases, with 11 bases between the two germline ends. Per germline, CDR1 SEHNR and CDR2 FQNEAQ (reference sequence). The CDR3 has 16 residues. The CDR3, as DNA: TGTGCCAGCAGCTTATTCGCAGGGAGTAGCAATCAGCCCCAGCATTTT. It codes for CASSLFAGSSNQPQHF.

The V gene is TRBV6-4, the J gene TRBJ1-1, with TRBD1 matching 8 bases. The CDR3 has 15 residues. V dropped 6 bases and J dropped 1; count of bases not matched to a gene: 7. Germline V gene lookup returns CDR1 MRHNA and CDR2 SNTAGT. The CDR3 is CASRIQTGGNTEAFF. In nucleotides, the CDR3 is TGTGCCAGCAGAATCCAAACAGGGGGGAACACTGAAGCTTTCTTT.

The genes are TRBV2 and TRBJ2-7; the D is unclear. The germline CDR1 and CDR2 sequences are SNHLY and FYNNEI. Trimming took 1 base from V and 6 from J, leaving 7 bases between them. This CDR3 contains 12 residues. The DNA of the CDR3 is TGTGCCAGCAGTGAAGTGGGTTCCGAGCAGTACTTC. It is translated as CASSEVGSEQYF.

This chain joins TRBV30 and TRBJ1-4, with D hard to call. The CDR3 is 14 residues long. Trimming cost V 3 bases and J 2 bases, with 10 bases left between them. Germline values: CDR1 GTSNPN, CDR2 SVGIG (reference sequence). In DNA form, the CDR3 reads TGTGCCTGGAGCGACTGGACGACTAATGAAAAACTGTTTTTT. It encodes CAWSDWTTNEKLFF.

The J gene is TRBJ1-2, the V gene TRBV27, with 11 bases aligning to TRBD1. Per germline, CDR1 MNHEY and CDR2 SMNVEV (reference sequence). This CDR3 has 19 residues. V shed 0 bases and J 7 bases; nucleotides not matched to a gene: 16. The CDR3 loop is CASSLSPGQGVFASPGYTF. The CDR3 nucleotides read TGTGCCAGCAGTTTATCACCGGGACAGGGGGTGTTTGCTTCCCCTGGCTACACCTTC.

The gene calls are TRBV5-1 and TRBJ1-1, with D hard to call. CDR1 is SGHRS, CDR2 YFSETQ, per germline. The CDR3 is 15 amino acids. The ends were cut back, 3 bases at V and 4 bases at J, with 16 bases in the middle. The CDR3 coding sequence is TGCGCCAGCAGCTCTGCCCTCTTAGGTGGCACTGAAGCTTTCTTT. This sequence encodes CASSSALLGGTEAFF.